This entry lists 30 T cell receptor beta chains sequenced from one sample in a study of T cell clonotyping in hematopoietic cell transplantation. Method: immunoSEQ multiplex PCR; TCRdb's copy keeps in-frame clones and lacks some. The repertoire holds about 44,000 clones, with 94% as singletons. The sequencing input was peripheral blood mononuclear cells. The receptor set was obtained from a woman between 45 and 60 years old in good health. Some clones in this sample may be carry-over from other donors' samples.

The chain recombines TRBV5-1 with TRBJ2-3; D remains ambiguous. V was shortened by 0 bases and J by 0 bases, with 2 bases between the two germline ends. The CDR3 is 13 amino acids. Germline V gene lookup returns CDR1 SGHRS and CDR2 YFSETQ. The CDR3 loop is CASSLGSTDTQYF. In DNA form, the CDR3 reads TGCGCCAGCAGCTTGGGGAGCACAGATACGCAGTATTTT.

This chain links TRBV19 with TRBJ1-4; TRBD1 is a possible D gene (6 bases). This CDR3 comprises 15 residues. Germline CDR1 is LNHDA and CDR2 is SQIVND (reference sequence). V dropped 5 bases and J dropped 8 bases, with 18 bases sitting between them. CDR3 sequence: CASSSPGTRDEKLFF. In nucleotides, the CDR3 is TGTGCCAGTAGTTCCCCGGGGACACGAGACGAAAAACTGTTTTTT. Full variable domain (missing parts from reference TRBV19 and TRBJ1-4): DGGITQSPKYLFRKEGQNVTLSCEQNLNHDAMYWYRQDPGQGLRLIYYSQIVNDFQKGDIAEGYSVSREKKESFPLTVTSAQKNPTAFYLCASSSPGTRDEKLFFGSGTQLSVL.

The chain recombines TRBV6-6 with TRBJ2-2; D possibly matches TRBD1 or TRBD2 (5 bases each). The CDR3 length is 15 residues. V dropped 6 bases and J dropped 4 bases, with 15 bases sitting between them. The germline gives CDR1 MNHNY, CDR2 SVGAGI (reference sequence). This CDR3 reads CASRSGTTGTGELFF. The CDR3 nucleotides are TGTGCCAGCAGGTCCGGGACCACCGGCACCGGGGAGCTGTTTTTT.

This chain connects TRBV25-1 to TRBJ1-4; D might be TRBD1 (5 bases). In germline, CDR1 is MGHDK, CDR2 SYGVNS. This CDR3 is built from 16 residues. V was pared by 4 bases and J by 1 base, with 13 bases between. The CDR3 loop is CASSGHWGGTNEKLFF. The CDR3 nucleotides are TGTGCCAGCAGTGGCCATTGGGGGGGAACTAATGAAAAACTGTTTTTT.

This clone was found once. The J gene is TRBJ2-7, the V gene TRBV5-6, with 9 bases that match TRBD1. There are 14 residues in the CDR3. Germline V gene sequence: CDR1 SGHDT, CDR2 YYEEEE. The V and J ends lost 4 bases and 5 bases, in that order; junction bases with no gene match: 7. Here the CDR3 reads CASSRTGVSDEQYF. CDR3 in DNA: TGTGCCAGCAGCCGGACAGGGGTTAGCGACGAGCAGTACTTC.

The chain uses TRBV5-1 and TRBJ2-2, with 9 bases matching TRBD1. The V and J ends lost 5 bases and 5 bases, in that order; junction bases with no gene match: 10. The CDR3 totals 16 residues. Per the germline V gene, CDR1 is SGHRS and CDR2 is YFSETQ. This chain's CDR3 is CASSAGTGRMTGELFF. CDR3 nucleotides: TGCGCCAGCAGTGCCGGGACAGGGCGAATGACCGGGGAGCTGTTTTTT.

The CDR3 DNA follows: TGTGCCAGCAGCCCCGGGACAGGTGAAGCTTTCTTT. As protein: CASSPGTGEAFF. The chain joins TRBV7-8 to TRBJ1-1; TRBD1 matches at 8 bases. The CDR3 spans 12 residues. Germline-derived CDR1 and CDR2 are SGHVS and FQNEAQ. Trimming took 5 bases from V and 7 from J; bases not matched to a gene: 3.

The chain combines TRBV4-3 with TRBJ2-1; perhaps D is TRBD1 or TRBD2 (7 bases each). Between the trimmed V and J ends, which lost 4 bases and 5 bases, there was a span of 15 bases. This CDR3 is built from 15 residues. The germline gives CDR1 LGHNA, CDR2 YSLEER. CDR3 DNA sequence: TGCGCCAGCAGCCGAAGACAGGGAGGGGACAATGAGCAGTTCTTC. It specifies CASSRRQGGDNEQFF.

This clone was recorded only once. The chain combines TRBV7-2 with TRBJ2-7; 8 nucleotides match TRBD2. CDR1 is SGHTA and CDR2 is FQGNSA in the germline V gene. CDR3 length: 15 residues. The trim removed 1 base at V and 3 bases at J, leaving 5 bases unmatched. The CDR3 coding sequence is TGTGCCAGCAGCTTAGGAGTTAGCGGGGACTACGAGCAGTACTTC. Its protein is CASSLGVSGDYEQYF. Based on the CDR3 plus reference TRBV7-2 and TRBJ2-7, the full variable domain is GAGVSQSPSNKVTEKGKDVELRCDPISGHTALYWYRQSLGQGLEFLIYFQGNSAPDKSGLPSDRFSAERTGGSVSTLTIQRTQQEDSAVYLCASSLGVSGDYEQYFGPGTRLTVT.

This clone was counted once. This chain connects TRBV4-1 to TRBJ2-1, with D possibly being TRBD1 or TRBD2 (5 bases each). This CDR3 contains 15 residues. The germline V and J ends were trimmed by 4 bases and 6 bases, with 16 bases remaining between them. The germline V gene has CDR1 MGHRA and CDR2 YSYEKL. CDR3 coding DNA: TGCGCCAGCAGCCCCGTGGGGCGGGTAGGCAATGAGCAGTTCTTC. This codes for CASSPVGRVGNEQFF.

The chain's CDR3 is CASSINLGGQDDTEAFF. In nucleotides, the CDR3 is TGTGCCAGTAGTATAAACCTCGGGGGCCAAGACGACACTGAAGCTTTCTTT. V usage is TRBV19 and J usage is TRBJ1-1, with D possibly being TRBD1 (6 bases). Trimming stripped 2 bases from V and 3 bases from J, with 19 bases between. This CDR3 spans 17 amino acids. The V gene's germline CDR1 is LNHDA and CDR2 SQIVND (reference sequence).

The rearrangement uses TRBV5-4 and TRBJ2-1, with D perhaps TRBD1 or TRBD2 (5 bases each). Germline V lookup: CDR1 SGHNT, CDR2 YYREEE (reference sequence). V was cut by 2 bases and J by 5 bases, with 14 bases left in between. This CDR3 comprises 15 residues. CDR3 in DNA: TGTGCCAGCAGCTTTGGGGGACCCGACCACAATGAGCAGTTCTTC. Its translation is CASSFGGPDHNEQFF.

This clone was seen just once. The chain employs TRBV27 and TRBJ2-3; D is ambiguous. This CDR3 has 16 amino acids. The V end was cut by 1 base, the J end by 0 bases, with 11 bases between. Germline V gives CDR1 MNHEY, CDR2 SMNVEV (reference sequence). CDR3 region: CASSLLDGPSTDTQYF. As DNA, the CDR3 is TGTGCCAGCAGTTTATTGGACGGACCTAGCACAGATACGCAGTATTTT.

The V gene is TRBV20-1, the J gene TRBJ1-1; D possibly corresponds to TRBD1 (5 bases). The CDR3 has 11 amino acids. Germline CDR1 is DFQATT and CDR2 is SNEGSKA (reference sequence). Here the CDR3 reads CSRLGETEAFF. Written as DNA, the CDR3 is TGCAGCCGATTAGGGGAGACTGAAGCTTTCTTT.

V and J are TRBV5-6 and TRBJ2-3; TRBD2 aligns across 9 bases. V gave up 1 base and J gave up 4 bases; unmatched junction bases: 1. The germline V gene encodes CDR1 SGHDT and CDR2 YYEEEE. The CDR3 loop spans 14 amino acids. The CDR3 region is CASSLIAGADTQYF. CDR3 nucleotide sequence: TGTGCCAGCAGCTTGATAGCGGGGGCAGATACGCAGTATTTT.

V and J are TRBV28 and TRBJ1-3; the D is unclear. Trimming pared 6 bases from V and 3 bases from J, leaving 15 bases between. The CDR3 has 15 residues. Looked up from germline, CDR1 is MDHEN and CDR2 is SYDVKM. The CDR3, as DNA: TGTGCCAGCAGCCTTGGGGTAGATCGTGGAAACACCATATATTTT. This sequence encodes CASSLGVDRGNTIYF. Drawing the rest from reference TRBV28 and TRBJ1-3, the complete variable domain is DVKVTQSSRYLVKRTGEKVFLECVQDMDHENMFWYRQDPGLGLRLIYFSYDVKMKEKGDIPEGYSVSREKKERFSLILESASTNQTSMYLCASSLGVDRGNTIYFGEGSWLTVV.

The rearrangement uses TRBV6-1 and TRBJ1-2, with TRBD1 matching over 7 bases. After removal of 5 bases from V and 4 bases from J, the junction contained 7 bases not matched to a gene. Germline V gives CDR1 MNHNS, CDR2 SASEGT. This CDR3 contains 14 residues. The CDR3 bases are TGTGCCAGCAGTTTGGACAGGACCTCCTATGGCTACACCTTC. Protein product: CASSLDRTSYGYTF.

The chain has TRBV7-9 and TRBJ2-1; 8 bases match TRBD1. V gave up 0 bases and J gave up 3 bases; unmatched junction bases: 4. The germline V gene encodes CDR1 SEHNR and CDR2 FQNEAQ (reference sequence). The CDR3 spans 16 residues. CDR3 in DNA: TGTGCCAGCAGCTTAGCGACAGGGGCTAACTACAATGAGCAGTTCTTC. This codes for CASSLATGANYNEQFF.

This clone was recorded only once. This chain connects TRBV14 to TRBJ1-6; D is possibly TRBD1 (5 bases). The length of the CDR3 is 18 residues. CDR1 is SGHDN, CDR2 FVKESK, per germline. Trimming stripped 2 bases from V and 6 bases from J, with 20 bases between. CDR3 region: CASSQRGGTSRANSPLHF. CDR3 coding DNA: TGTGCCAGCAGCCAAAGGGGAGGGACTTCGAGGGCTAATTCACCCCTCCACTTT.

The V gene is TRBV19, the J gene TRBJ1-2; TRBD1 matches at 9 bases. Germline V gene sequence: CDR1 LNHDA, CDR2 SQIVND (reference sequence). V was pared by 7 bases and J by 0 bases, with 9 bases of the junction left unmatched. The CDR3 covers 16 residues. The CDR3 DNA follows: TGTGCCAGTACTCTAAATGGACAGGGGCCTAACTATGGCTACACCTTC. Translating it yields CASTLNGQGPNYGYTF.

The J gene is TRBJ2-2, the V gene TRBV10-3; 7 bases match TRBD1. The V and J ends lost 4 bases and 4 bases, in that order; junction bases with no gene match: 3. The germline V gene encodes CDR1 ENHRY and CDR2 SYGVKD. There are 14 residues in the CDR3. This CDR3 is CAISARGTTGELFF. CDR3 coding DNA: TGTGCCATCAGTGCCAGGGGGACCACCGGGGAGCTGTTTTTT.

The V call is TRBV5-1, the J call TRBJ2-1; no firm D call. V was trimmed by 5 bases and J by 2 bases, leaving 17 bases between them. Germline V CDR1 and CDR2: SGHRS, YFSETQ. This CDR3 has 16 residues. In nucleotides, the CDR3 is TGCGCCAGCAGGTTGAGCGTGGTCCAGACCTACAATGAGCAGTTCTTC. Translated, it gives CASRLSVVQTYNEQFF.

The chain employs TRBV5-1 and TRBJ1-4, with D possibly being TRBD1 (5 bases). Trimming stripped 4 bases from V and 0 bases from J, with 13 bases between. Germline-derived CDR1 and CDR2 are SGHRS and YFSETQ. The CDR3 has 16 residues. CDR3 sequence: CASSLDTPATNEKLFF. The CDR3 bases are TGCGCCAGCAGCCTGGACACTCCTGCAACTAATGAAAAACTGTTTTTT.

V usage is TRBV7-9 and J usage is TRBJ2-7; the D is unclear. The V end was cut by 2 bases, the J end by 2 bases, with 19 bases between. Germline V gives CDR1 SEHNR, CDR2 FQNEAQ (reference sequence). CDR3 length: 17 amino acids. CDR3 in amino acids: CASSLSVFGLGTYEQYF. For the CDR3, the DNA is TGTGCCAGCAGCTTATCAGTTTTTGGGTTGGGTACCTACGAGCAGTACTTC. Variable domain in full (rest from reference TRBV7-9 and TRBJ2-7): DTGVSQNPRHKITKRGQNVTFRCDPISEHNRLYWYRQTLGQGPEFLTYFQNEAQLEKSRLLSDRFSAERPKGSFSTLEIQRTEQGDSAMYLCASSLSVFGLGTYEQYFGPGTRLTVT.

The chain employs TRBV6-5 and TRBJ1-5; 11 bases align to TRBD1. This CDR3 has 16 amino acids. The V segment lost 4 bases and the J segment 7 bases; nucleotides outside the gene matches: 9. Germline CDR1 and CDR2: MNHEY and SVGAGI. CDR3 sequence (DNA): TGTGCCAGCAGTTCAACCTCCGGGACAGGGGGGCAGCCCCAGCATTTT. Translating it yields CASSSTSGTGGQPQHF.

This rearrangement joins TRBV2 to TRBJ2-3; possible D gene TRBD1, 5 bases. Germline CDR1 reads SNHLY; CDR2 reads FYNNEI. V lost 5 bases and J lost 7, with 16 bases in between. The CDR3 length is 14 residues. The CDR3 DNA follows: TGTGCCAGCAGTATCGGATCTCAGGGAAATACGCAGTATTTT. This gives the protein CASSIGSQGNTQYF.

The gene calls are TRBV6-4 and TRBJ2-1; D is ambiguous. CDR3 size: 15 residues. Trimming pared 5 bases from V and 2 bases from J, leaving 13 bases between. Germline CDR1 and CDR2: MRHNA and SNTAGT. This CDR3 is CASSPPHSTYNEQFF. In DNA form, the CDR3 reads TGTGCCAGCAGTCCACCGCACTCTACCTACAATGAGCAGTTCTTC.

This sequence joins TRBV6-4 and TRBJ2-2; maybe TRBD1 (8 bases). This CDR3 spans 15 amino acids. Germline values: CDR1 MRHNA, CDR2 SNTAGT. The germline V and J ends were trimmed by 6 bases and 3 bases, with 14 bases remaining between them. The CDR3 loop reads CASRLTGGDTGELFF. In DNA form, the CDR3 reads TGTGCCAGCAGACTCACAGGGGGGGACACCGGGGAGCTGTTTTTT.

The rearrangement uses TRBV4-3 and TRBJ2-3; TRBD2 matches at 12 bases. With 4 bases clipped from V and 3 bases from J, the junction kept 2 bases outside the gene matches. This CDR3 contains 15 residues. CDR1 LGHNA and CDR2 YSLEER come from the germline V gene. The DNA for the CDR3 is TGCGCCAGCAGCCGCACTAGCGGGGGGACAGATACGCAGTATTTT. Its protein product is CASSRTSGGTDTQYF.

The chain recombines TRBV9 with TRBJ2-3; the D call may be TRBD1 or TRBD2 (5 bases each). The CDR3 runs to 13 residues. V lost 3 bases and J lost 2, with 7 bases in between. Germline CDR1 and CDR2: SGDLS and YYNGEE. The CDR3 DNA follows: TGTGCCAGCAGCGAGGGACCCACAGATACGCAGTATTTT. Amino acid sequence: CASSEGPTDTQYF.